One and the same sample provided the 22 T cell receptor beta chains below, sequenced in a study of cytotoxic CD8 clonotypes in ibrutinib-treated CLL. Profiled with immunoSEQ multiplex PCR; TCRdb holds only in-frame clones, not every one. This sample has over 65,000 clones; around 75% occur once, and the top ten carry approximately 5.1%. Sequences were derived from PBMCs, sampled after 12 months of ibrutinib treatment. The receptor set was obtained from a human donor with chronic lymphocytic leukemia.

The chain has TRBV7-2 and TRBJ2-3; 7 bases align to TRBD1. Trimming took 5 bases from V and 1 from J; bases not matched to a gene: 3. Germline assignment: CDR1 SGHTA and CDR2 FQGNSA. The CDR3 is 14 residues long. The CDR3 bases are TGTGCCAGCAGCCCCCAGGGGGGCACAGATACGCAGTATTTT. This gives the protein CASSPQGGTDTQYF.

The chain links TRBV4-2 to TRBJ1-2; 8 nucleotides match TRBD1. With V trimmed by 4 bases and J by 3 bases, 13 bases remained unmatched. Germline CDR1 is LGHNA and CDR2 is YNFKEQ. The CDR3 runs 17 residues. The CDR3 loop is CASSPPGRGRNDYGYTF. The CDR3 DNA follows: TGTGCCAGCAGCCCCCCCGGCAGGGGGCGGAACGACTATGGCTACACCTTC.

This sequence joins TRBV7-9 and TRBJ1-3; D is ambiguous. Germline V lookup: CDR1 SEHNR, CDR2 FQNEAQ (reference sequence). The CDR3 loop spans 14 amino acids. Trimming took off 3 bases at V and 2 bases at J, with 8 bases between the two ends. The CDR3, as DNA: TGTGCCAGCAGCTTCCGGGAACCTGGAAACACCATATATTTT. Its translation: CASSFREPGNTIYF.

The chain carries TRBV7-9 and TRBJ1-1; 9 bases match TRBD1. The junction had 5 bases not matched to a gene; V was cut back by 5 bases and J by 1 base. Germline V gene lookup returns CDR1 SEHNR and CDR2 FQNEAQ (reference sequence). This CDR3 is 15 amino acids long. The chain's CDR3 is CASSARDRANTEAFF. CDR3 in DNA: TGTGCCAGCAGCGCCCGGGACAGGGCGAACACTGAAGCTTTCTTT. Together with reference TRBV7-9 and TRBJ1-1, the CDR3 gives the full variable domain: DTGVSQNPRHKITKRGQNVTFRCDPISEHNRLYWYRQTLGQGPEFLTYFQNEAQLEKSRLLSDRFSAERPKGSFSTLEIQRTEQGDSAMYLCASSARDRANTEAFFGQGTRLTVV.

The chain combines TRBV27 with TRBJ2-7, with D hard to call. The CDR3 has 10 amino acids. The V end was cut by 8 bases, the J end by 3 bases, with 5 bases between. The germline V gene encodes CDR1 MNHEY and CDR2 SMNVEV (reference sequence). CDR3 region: CASGGYEQYF. CDR3 bases: TGTGCCAGCGGCGGCTACGAGCAGTACTTC.

CDR3 sequence: CASSQGLADYNEQFF. For the CDR3, the DNA is TGCGCCAGCAGCCAAGGCCTAGCGGACTACAATGAGCAGTTCTTC. The rearrangement uses TRBV4-3 and TRBJ2-1; 7 positions agree with TRBD2. The CDR3 runs 15 residues. Germline CDR1 and CDR2: LGHNA and YSLEER. The trim removed 1 base at V and 3 bases at J, leaving 3 bases unmatched.

This chain connects TRBV5-6 to TRBJ2-3, with TRBD2 as a possible D gene (7 bases). V lost 1 base to trimming and J lost 6 bases, with 18 bases between them. The CDR3 length is 16 residues. The V gene's germline CDR1 is SGHDT and CDR2 YYEEEE. CDR3 protein: CASSLRAGAAGDTQYF. In DNA, the CDR3 is TGTGCCAGCAGCTTGAGGGCGGGGGCCGCCGGGGATACGCAGTATTTT.

The genes are TRBV5-8 and TRBJ2-7; 10 bases match TRBD2. V lost 0 bases, J lost 0 bases, and 3 bases stayed unmatched. Germline lookup yields CDR1 SGHTS and CDR2 YDEGEE. CDR3 length: 16 residues. DNA for the CDR3: TGTGCCAGCAGCTTGGCCGGGACTAGCGACTCCTACGAGCAGTACTTC. It is translated as CASSLAGTSDSYEQYF.

This chain uses TRBV7-9 with TRBJ2-7; D unresolved. CDR1 and CDR2 from the germline V gene are SEHNR and FQNEAQ (reference sequence). The CDR3 length is 15 residues. V was cut by 5 bases and J by 1 base, with 15 bases left in between. The CDR3 nucleotides read TGTGCCAGCAGCCAAGACGGACCCGTTTCCTACGAGCAGTACTTC. The encoded protein is CASSQDGPVSYEQYF.

The chain combines TRBV19 with TRBJ2-3, with 7 bases that match TRBD2. The ends lost 5 bases at V and 3 bases at J; junction bases unmatched: 11. Germline loops: CDR1 LNHDA, CDR2 SQIVND (reference sequence). CDR3 length: 16 residues. Here the CDR3 reads CASSLRLAGATDTQYF. The CDR3 coding sequence is TGTGCCAGTAGTCTCCGCCTCGCGGGAGCTACAGATACGCAGTATTTT.

This chain links TRBV19 with TRBJ1-1; D may be TRBD1 (5 bases). This CDR3 comprises 15 residues. The germline gives CDR1 LNHDA, CDR2 SQIVND (reference sequence). Between the trimmed V and J ends, which lost 9 bases and 5 bases, there was a span of 22 bases. The DNA for the CDR3 is TGTGCCAGCCGGCGAGGGGTTGAGGTTTTGACTGAAGCTTTCTTT. This gives the protein CASRRGVEVLTEAFF.

The count of this clone is one. The chain joins TRBV2 to TRBJ2-7; 7 bases line up with TRBD2. J gave up 5 bases and V 7 bases, and 8 bases lay outside the gene matches. The germline CDR1 and CDR2 sequences are SNHLY and FYNNEI. The CDR3 loop spans 13 amino acids. CDR3 bases: TGTGCCAGCACCCGGTGGGGGAGGGACGAGCAGTACTTC. Amino acid sequence: CASTRWGRDEQYF. Filled out from reference TRBV2 and TRBJ2-7, the complete variable domain reads EPEVTQTPSHQVTQMGQEVILRCVPISNHLYFYWYRQILGQKVEFLVSFYNNEISEKSEIFDDQFSVERPDGSNFTLKIRSTKLEDSAMYFCASTRWGRDEQYFGPGTRLTVT.

The chain joins TRBV18 to TRBJ2-2; 8 bases line up with TRBD1. The CDR3 extends over 15 amino acids. Trimming removed 4 bases from V and 1 base from J; junction bases left unmatched: 2. Germline CDR1 is KGHSH and CDR2 is LQKENI. CDR3 loop: CASSRDRGNTGELFF. In DNA form, the CDR3 reads TGTGCCAGCTCACGAGACAGGGGGAACACCGGGGAGCTGTTTTTT.

The gene calls are TRBV5-1 and TRBJ2-1; 9 nucleotides line up with TRBD1. The CDR3 has 16 residues. CDR1 is SGHRS and CDR2 is YFSETQ in the germline V gene. Trimming took 4 bases from V and 6 from J; bases not matched to a gene: 11. The CDR3 protein is CASSPFEGQGGNEQFF. CDR3 nucleotides: TGCGCCAGCAGCCCCTTCGAGGGACAGGGCGGCAATGAGCAGTTCTTC.

The chain links TRBV28 to TRBJ2-1, with D possibly being TRBD1 or TRBD2 (5 bases each). The CDR3 length is 18 residues. CDR1 MDHEN and CDR2 SYDVKM come from the germline V gene. Trimming removed 3 bases from V and 1 base from J, with 19 bases in between. The CDR3 DNA reads as TGTGCCAGCAGTTTGCCCGGGGACCCCGGGCCATCCTACAATGAGCAGTTCTTC. Protein product: CASSLPGDPGPSYNEQFF.

The rearrangement uses TRBV10-2 and TRBJ1-1, with a tentative D call TRBD1 (5 bases). The CDR3 length is 13 residues. The V end was cut by 6 bases, the J end by 4 bases, with 12 bases between. From germline, CDR1 is WSHSY and CDR2 SAAADI. CDR3 nucleotide sequence: TGCGCCAGCAGCGGGGCCCCGGGCACTGAAGCTTTCTTT. Amino acid sequence: CASSGAPGTEAFF.

The rearrangement uses TRBV5-1 and TRBJ1-4, with 7 bases lining up with TRBD1. CDR1 and CDR2 (germline): SGHRS, YFSETQ. J lost 7 bases, V lost 4 bases, and 4 bases had no gene match. CDR3 size: 13 residues. The CDR3 DNA sequence: TGCGCCAGCAGCGCCGGGACAGTTGAAAAACTGTTTTTT. It specifies CASSAGTVEKLFF. Full variable domain (outside the CDR3, taken from reference TRBV5-1 and TRBJ1-4): KAGVTQTPRYLIKTRGQQVTLSCSPISGHRSVSWYQQTPGQGLQFLFEYFSETQRNKGNFPGRFSGRQFSNSRSEMNVSTLELGDSALYLCASSAGTVEKLFFGSGTQLSVL.

The rearrangement uses TRBV28 and TRBJ1-4; D unclear. CDR1 MDHEN and CDR2 SYDVKM come from the germline V gene. Trimming pared 5 bases from V and 13 bases from J, leaving 11 bases between. The CDR3 runs to 11 residues. The CDR3 loop is CASSTRWGLFF. As DNA, the CDR3 is TGTGCCAGCAGTACCCGTTGGGGACTGTTTTTT.

CDR3 coding DNA: TGCGCCAGCAGTCACCACCAACAGGGCCTCAGGTATAATTCACCCCTCCACTTT. It is translated as CASSHHQQGLRYNSPLHF. The V gene is TRBV23-1, the J gene TRBJ1-6, with D tentatively TRBD1 (6 bases). TRBV23-1 is marked as an open reading frame, function uncertain. The CDR3 has 18 amino acids. V was pared by 3 bases and J by 4 bases, with 19 bases between.

The chain recombines TRBV21-1 with TRBJ1-1. TRBV21-1 is assigned pseudogene status. This CDR3 contains 17 residues. The CDR3 nucleotides are TGTGCCAGCAGCAAGGGGCTCCGGGGGTCCATGAACACTGAAGCTTTCTTT. Translating gives CASSKGLRGSMNTEAFF.

The chain employs TRBV28 and TRBJ2-3; D remains unclear. Trimming stripped 6 bases from V and 2 bases from J, with 9 bases between. Looked up from germline, CDR1 is MDHEN and CDR2 is SYDVKM. The CDR3 runs 13 residues. The chain's CDR3 is CASRRTATDTQYF. In nucleotides, the CDR3 is TGTGCCAGCAGGCGGACGGCCACAGATACGCAGTATTTT.

In the case of this clone: In the same sample, other DNA sequences code for this CDR3. The V call is TRBV9, the J call TRBJ1-1; 7 nucleotides agree with TRBD1. CDR3 size: 15 residues. CDR1 and CDR2 from the germline V gene are SGDLS and YYNGEE. Unmatched junction bases numbered 14, after V lost 6 bases and J lost 6 bases. The CDR3 bases are TGTGCCAGCACCAGGGGGGTCTCCTGGGGCGCTGAAGCTTTCTTT. It codes for CASTRGVSWGAEAFF.